These 18 T cell receptor beta chains came from one sample sequenced in a study of graft-versus-host responses after intestinal transplantation. Sequenced by immunoSEQ multiplex PCR; TCRdb stores in-frame clones only, minus some. The table includes around 84,000 clones, 83% detected once. The antigens these receptors bind are not known. Sequenced here: unstimulated CD8+ T cells sorted from spleen or lymph node cells, sampled before intestinal transplant. The receptors stem from a human donor who received an intestinal transplant.

This chain connects TRBV5-4 to TRBJ2-1, with D maybe TRBD2 (6 bases). Germline CDR1 and CDR2: SGHNT and YYREEE (reference sequence). The CDR3 length is 13 residues. V dropped 0 bases and J dropped 9 bases, with 10 bases sitting between them. The CDR3 here is CASSLGLDPEQFF. In nucleotides, the CDR3 is TGTGCCAGCAGCTTGGGACTAGATCCTGAGCAGTTCTTC.

The gene calls are TRBV4-2 and TRBJ1-6, with TRBD1 as a possible D gene (6 bases). The CDR3 totals 17 residues. Per germline, CDR1 LGHNA and CDR2 YNFKEQ. Trimming took off 0 bases at V and 6 bases at J, with 15 bases between the two ends. The CDR3 region is CASSQDPFGQFNSPLHF. The CDR3 DNA is TGTGCCAGCAGCCAAGATCCCTTTGGACAGTTTAATTCACCCCTCCACTTT.

This chain joins TRBV4-1 and TRBJ2-1; D is perhaps TRBD1 (6 bases). The V and J ends lost 2 bases and 6 bases respectively, with 11 bases between them. Germline CDR1 and CDR2: MGHRA and YSYEKL. The CDR3 covers 14 residues. CDR3 coding DNA: TGCGCCAGCAGCCAACCCCAGGGGTTCAATGAGCAGTTCTTC. This gives the protein CASSQPQGFNEQFF.

This clone was found once. The chain joins TRBV15 to TRBJ2-5; TRBD2 might be the D (7 bases). The J call may be in error: the DNA end matches TRBJ2-7 better. The germline V gene encodes CDR1 LNHNV and CDR2 YYDKDF (reference sequence). The length of the CDR3 is 14 residues. The CDR3 protein is CATSREAGAGEQYF. The CDR3 coding sequence is TGTGCCACCAGCAGAGAGGCGGGGGCCGGCGAGCAGTACTTC.

CDR3 in amino acids: CASSRTSGSSYEQYF. As DNA, the CDR3 is TGTGCCAGCAGCAGGACTAGCGGGAGCAGCTACGAGCAGTACTTC. The V and J genes are TRBV7-6 and TRBJ2-7, with 13 positions matching TRBD2. This CDR3 comprises 15 residues. Germline lookup yields CDR1 SGHVS and CDR2 FNYEAQ. Trimming removed 5 bases from V and 3 bases from J; junction bases left unmatched: 4.

The chain uses TRBV11-2 and TRBJ1-1; 8 bases fit TRBD1. Germline V CDR1 and CDR2: SGHAT, FQNNGV. The CDR3 is made up of 17 amino acids. After removal of 4 bases from V and 5 bases from J, the junction contained 15 bases not matched to a gene. Written as DNA, the CDR3 is TGTGCCAGCAGCTGGCAACCATATGACAGGGGTCAAACTGAAGCTTTCTTT. Residues: CASSWQPYDRGQTEAFF.

The V call is TRBV7-2, the J call TRBJ2-5, with 14 positions matching TRBD2. Germline-derived CDR1 and CDR2 are SGHTA and FQGNSA. This CDR3 region has 16 residues. V shed 2 bases and J 3 bases; nucleotides not matched to a gene: 2. The chain's CDR3 is CASSLSGLAGEETQYF. CDR3 bases: TGTGCCAGCAGCTTATCGGGACTAGCGGGGGAAGAGACCCAGTACTTC.

This chain uses TRBV10-3 with TRBJ1-5; no definite D call. Germline lookup yields CDR1 ENHRY and CDR2 SYGVKD. The V and J ends lost 2 bases and 0 bases respectively, with 8 bases between them. The CDR3 has 15 amino acids. This CDR3 is CAISEGWDSNQPQHF. In nucleotides, the CDR3 is TGTGCCATCAGTGAGGGGTGGGATAGCAATCAGCCCCAGCATTTT.

V usage is TRBV27 and J usage is TRBJ1-4; D gene unclear. This CDR3 is built from 13 residues. The V gene's germline CDR1 is MNHEY and CDR2 SMNVEV (reference sequence). The V gene lost 2 bases and the J gene lost 8 bases, with 9 bases spanning the gap. Here the CDR3 reads CASSLGRSEKLFF. Here the CDR3 DNA reads TGTGCCAGCAGTTTAGGCCGATCAGAAAAACTGTTTTTT.

The chain combines TRBV27 with TRBJ2-1, with TRBD2 as a possible D gene (7 bases). The germline CDR1 and CDR2 sequences are MNHEY and SMNVEV (reference sequence). This CDR3 is built from 15 residues. Trimming removed 6 bases from V and 4 bases from J, with 16 bases in between. The CDR3 nucleotides are TGTGCCAGCAGACCGGGGGCGGGAGTATACAATGAGCAGTTCTTC. This translates into CASRPGAGVYNEQFF.

The rearrangement uses TRBV25-1 and TRBJ2-7; tentatively, D is TRBD1 (5 bases). V was clipped by 0 bases and J by 5 bases, with 8 bases between them. The CDR3 is 13 amino acids. CDR1 is MGHDK and CDR2 is SYGVNS in the germline V gene. DNA for the CDR3: TGTGCCAGCAGTGAATATGCAGGGAACGAGCAGTACTTC. Protein sequence: CASSEYAGNEQYF.

This rearrangement joins TRBV27 to TRBJ1-2; the D gene is possibly TRBD1 (6 bases). Germline V lookup: CDR1 MNHEY, CDR2 SMNVEV (reference sequence). Trimming took off 5 bases at V and 9 bases at J, with 13 bases between the two ends. The CDR3 loop spans 12 amino acids. The chain's CDR3 is CASSQTGYSYTF. CDR3 nucleotide sequence: TGTGCCAGCAGTCAAACAGGGTATAGCTACACCTTC.

This rearrangement joins TRBV28 to TRBJ2-1, with D hard to call. V shed 1 base and J shed 6 bases, with 1 base lying between them. There are 11 residues in the CDR3. CDR1 MDHEN and CDR2 SYDVKM come from the germline V gene. The CDR3 is CASSLFNEQFF. CDR3 sequence (DNA): TGTGCCAGCAGTTTATTCAATGAGCAGTTCTTC.

Concerning this clone itself: This same CDR3 is encoded by further DNA sequences in the sample. The chain uses TRBV27 and TRBJ2-3; no definite D call. Trimming shortened V by 2 bases and J by 0 bases, and 3 bases separated the two germline ends. The length of the CDR3 is 13 residues. Germline V gives CDR1 MNHEY, CDR2 SMNVEV (reference sequence). The CDR3 spells CASSLGSTDTQYF. The CDR3 DNA reads as TGTGCCAGCAGTTTAGGCAGCACAGATACGCAGTATTTT.

The J gene is TRBJ1-1, the V gene TRBV6-4, with no clear D. The CDR3 spans 13 residues. Trimming shortened V by 3 bases and J by 5 bases, and 10 bases separated the two germline ends. CDR1 is MRHNA, CDR2 SNTAGT, per germline. The CDR3 spells CASSETKETEAFF. CDR3 coding DNA: TGTGCCAGCAGTGAAACCAAAGAGACTGAAGCTTTCTTT.

The chain carries TRBV28 and TRBJ2-7; 7 positions agree with TRBD1. The V gene's germline CDR1 is MDHEN and CDR2 SYDVKM. The ends lost 4 bases at V and 3 bases at J; junction bases unmatched: 9. The CDR3 length is 15 residues. CDR3 residues: CASSSYRGTDYEQYF. The CDR3 DNA sequence: TGTGCCAGCAGTTCGTACAGGGGTACAGACTACGAGCAGTACTTC.

This clone has only a few counts. The chain combines TRBV2 with TRBJ1-3; D unclear. The CDR3 extends over 12 amino acids. V gave up 7 bases and J gave up 5 bases, with 9 bases separating them. CDR1 is SNHLY, CDR2 FYNNEI, per germline. CDR3 sequence reads: CASIETRNTIYF. CDR3 nucleotides: TGTGCCAGCATCGAGACCCGAAACACCATATATTTT.

This clone has a handful of counts. This chain uses TRBV11-1 with TRBJ2-1; either TRBD1 or TRBD2 may fit D (5 bases each). CDR3 length: 17 amino acids. The V gene's germline CDR1 is SGHAT and CDR2 FQDESV (reference sequence). Trimming took off 0 bases at V and 5 bases at J, with 17 bases between the two ends. The chain's CDR3 is CASSLAYRGEFNNEQFF. The CDR3 DNA follows: TGTGCCAGCAGCTTAGCTTATAGGGGAGAATTTAACAATGAGCAGTTCTTC.